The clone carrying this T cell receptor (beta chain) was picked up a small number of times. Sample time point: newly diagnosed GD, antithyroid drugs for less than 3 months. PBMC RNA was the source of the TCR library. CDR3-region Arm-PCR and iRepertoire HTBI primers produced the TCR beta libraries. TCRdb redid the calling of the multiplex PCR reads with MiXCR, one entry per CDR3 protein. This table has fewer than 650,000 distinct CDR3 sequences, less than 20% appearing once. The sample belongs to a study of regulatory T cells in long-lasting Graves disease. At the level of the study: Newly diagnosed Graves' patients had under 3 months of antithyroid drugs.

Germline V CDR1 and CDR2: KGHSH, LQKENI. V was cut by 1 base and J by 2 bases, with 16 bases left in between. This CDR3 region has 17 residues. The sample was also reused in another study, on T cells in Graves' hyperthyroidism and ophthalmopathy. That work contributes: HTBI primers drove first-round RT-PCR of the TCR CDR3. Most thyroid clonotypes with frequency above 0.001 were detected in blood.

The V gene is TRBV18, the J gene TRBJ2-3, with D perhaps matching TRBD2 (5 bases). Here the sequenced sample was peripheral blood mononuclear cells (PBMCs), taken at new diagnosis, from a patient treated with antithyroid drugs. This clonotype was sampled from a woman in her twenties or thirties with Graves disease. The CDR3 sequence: CASSPLPSSPNTDTQYF. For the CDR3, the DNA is TGTGCCAGCTCACCACTGCCTAGCAGCCCAAACACAGATACGCAGTATTTT.